Shown below are 28 T cell receptor beta chains from a single sample sequenced in a study of PD-L1 blockade in urothelial cancer. Repertoires were generated with immunoSEQ multiplex PCR, while TCRdb's copy carries only in-frame clones and drops some. The sample has 40,000 to 55,000 clones, 84% seen once. This sample comprised PBMCs, obtained around atezolizumab (anti-PD-L1) treatment. These TCRs come from a man aged 35 to 55 with urothelial cancer.

The rearrangement joins TRBV28 to TRBJ2-2, with a tentative D call TRBD1 (6 bases). V lost 5 bases and J lost 6, with 13 bases in between. The germline V gene encodes CDR1 MDHEN and CDR2 SYDVKM. The CDR3 covers 14 residues. The CDR3 reads CASSLRTDPGELFF. The CDR3 nucleotides read TGTGCCAGCAGTCTCAGGACAGATCCCGGGGAGCTGTTTTTT.

The gene calls are TRBV5-1 and TRBJ2-2; no clear D gene. From germline, CDR1 is SGHRS and CDR2 YFSETQ. The CDR3 spans 14 residues. The ends were cut back, 2 bases at V and 2 bases at J, with 7 bases in the middle. The DNA of the CDR3 is TGCGCCAGCAGCTTCGACACAAACACCGGGGAGCTGTTTTTT. Protein product: CASSFDTNTGELFF.

The CDR3 coding sequence is TGCAGCGTAACCGACAGGGGCCTGACCGGGGAGCTGTTTTTT. Protein sequence: CSVTDRGLTGELFF. V gene TRBV29-1 combines with J gene TRBJ2-2; 8 bases line up with TRBD1. The CDR3 sequence is 14 residues long. Germline V gene lookup returns CDR1 SQVTM and CDR2 ANQGSEA. V lost 6 bases and J lost 5; bases outside the gene matches: 8.

The chain recombines TRBV2 with TRBJ2-7; maybe TRBD1 (6 bases). Germline V CDR1 and CDR2: SNHLY, FYNNEI. V lost 6 bases and J 0 bases, leaving 21 bases between the germline ends. CDR3 length: 17 amino acids. The CDR3 spells CASSPGTSLASSYEQYF. In DNA, the CDR3 is TGTGCCAGCAGCCCCGGGACATCGCTAGCTAGCTCCTACGAGCAGTACTTC. The variable domain in full, with the rest retrieved from reference TRBV2 and TRBJ2-7, is EPEVTQTPSHQVTQMGQEVILRCVPISNHLYFYWYRQILGQKVEFLVSFYNNEISEKSEIFDDQFSVERPDGSNFTLKIRSTKLEDSAMYFCASSPGTSLASSYEQYFGPGTRLTVT.

This clone has a handful of counts. The V gene is TRBV5-6, the J gene TRBJ2-3; the match to TRBD2 covers 7 bases. Germline V gene data show CDR1 as SGHDT and CDR2 as YYEEEE. V shed 4 bases and J 4 bases; nucleotides not matched to a gene: 9. The CDR3 spans 15 residues. The DNA of the CDR3 is TGTGCCAGCAGCCCCCGGGCGGGAGCGGCAGATACGCAGTATTTT. It encodes CASSPRAGAADTQYF. Using reference TRBV5-6 and TRBJ2-3 for the parts outside the CDR3, the full variable domain is DAGVTQSPTHLIKTRGQQVTLRCSPKSGHDTVSWYQQALGQGPQFIFQYYEEEERQRGNFPDRFSGHQFPNYSSELNVNALLLGDSALYLCASSPRAGAADTQYFGPGTRLTVL.

This clone was seen a few times. This rearrangement joins TRBV19 to TRBJ2-7; 11 bases agree with TRBD1. The CDR3 runs to 16 residues. The V gene's germline CDR1 is LNHDA and CDR2 SQIVND (reference sequence). The trim removed 3 bases at V and 3 bases at J, leaving 7 bases unmatched. The CDR3 spells CASSMGPGTGGYEQYF. The CDR3 DNA is TGTGCCAGTAGTATGGGGCCCGGGACAGGGGGCTACGAGCAGTACTTC.

The chain recombines TRBV27 with TRBJ1-2; D call uncertain. The CDR3 loop spans 11 amino acids. Between the trimmed V and J ends, which lost 7 bases and 8 bases, there was a span of 11 bases. Germline V gene data show CDR1 as MNHEY and CDR2 as SMNVEV (reference sequence). The CDR3 DNA reads as TGTGCCAGCACCGGCGGGCTCGGCTACACCTTC. Amino acids: CASTGGLGYTF.

The chain carries TRBV7-9 and TRBJ1-5; maybe TRBD1 (6 bases). Germline assignment: CDR1 SEHNR and CDR2 FQNEAQ (reference sequence). CDR3 length: 14 amino acids. Trimming pared 3 bases from V and 4 bases from J, leaving 10 bases between. Here the CDR3 reads CASSFGTQNQPQHF. CDR3 DNA sequence: TGTGCCAGCAGCTTCGGGACACAGAATCAGCCCCAGCATTTT.

The chain carries TRBV14 and TRBJ1-1, with a possible D match to TRBD1 (5 bases). Trimming removed 3 bases at V and 2 bases at J, with 7 bases between. Germline values: CDR1 SGHDN, CDR2 FVKESK. The CDR3 length is 13 residues. The DNA of the CDR3 is TGTGCCAGCAGCCACGGGGGAAACACTGAAGCTTTCTTT. It yields the protein CASSHGGNTEAFF.

The chain joins TRBV7-2 to TRBJ1-2, with unresolved D. The CDR3 consists of 14 residues. The V gene's germline CDR1 is SGHTA and CDR2 FQGNSA. Trimming stripped 1 base from V and 4 bases from J, with 10 bases between. This CDR3 reads CASSLDRGGYGYTF. Here the CDR3 DNA reads TGTGCCAGCAGCTTAGACCGGGGAGGCTATGGCTACACCTTC.

This chain links TRBV7-2 with TRBJ1-1; possibly TRBD1 for D (5 bases). Trimming stripped 1 base from V and 7 bases from J, with 16 bases between. Germline lookup yields CDR1 SGHTA and CDR2 FQGNSA. This CDR3 spans 15 amino acids. This CDR3 is CASSLGGAVGGEAFF. The DNA for the CDR3 is TGTGCCAGCAGCTTAGGTGGGGCGGTGGGGGGTGAAGCTTTCTTT.

The chain combines TRBV10-3 with TRBJ2-3; D is perhaps TRBD1 (6 bases). This CDR3 spans 13 amino acids. Germline V gives CDR1 ENHRY, CDR2 SYGVKD. V lost 7 bases, J lost 2 bases, and 10 bases lay in between. CDR3 in DNA: TGTGCCATCACGGACAGCCTCACAGATACGCAGTATTTT. It translates to CAITDSLTDTQYF.

The rearrangement links TRBV2 to TRBJ1-1; TRBD1 might be the D (5 bases). CDR1 and CDR2 (germline): SNHLY, FYNNEI. This CDR3 spans 16 amino acids. V lost 0 bases and J lost 4, with 15 bases in between. CDR3 residues: CASSEALSGPGTEAFF. For the CDR3, the DNA is TGTGCCAGCAGTGAAGCGCTTTCAGGGCCGGGCACTGAAGCTTTCTTT.

This rearrangement joins TRBV27 to TRBJ2-1, with 10 bases that match TRBD2. The CDR3 is 14 residues long. Germline CDR1 reads MNHEY; CDR2 reads SMNVEV (reference sequence). V dropped 3 bases and J dropped 8; count of bases not matched to a gene: 4. The CDR3 sequence: CASSFLAGEDEQFF. Written as DNA, the CDR3 is TGTGCCAGCAGTTTCCTAGCGGGAGAGGATGAGCAGTTCTTC.

This rearrangement joins TRBV6-1 to TRBJ2-7; 8 bases match TRBD2. The trim removed 2 bases at V and 5 bases at J, leaving 14 bases unmatched. Germline loops: CDR1 MNHNS, CDR2 SASEGT. This CDR3 spans 17 amino acids. The CDR3 here is CASSERVGSGSGDEQYF. The CDR3 DNA sequence: TGTGCCAGCAGTGAAAGGGTAGGGAGCGGGAGTGGAGACGAGCAGTACTTC.

The chain employs TRBV19 and TRBJ1-2; no firm D call. Trimming cost V 6 bases and J 2 bases, with 10 bases left between them. Looked up from germline, CDR1 is LNHDA and CDR2 is SQIVND (reference sequence). This CDR3 is 13 amino acids long. As DNA, the CDR3 is TGTGCCAGTAGCTACGCCAAGAACTATGGCTACACCTTC. Translating gives CASSYAKNYGYTF.

This clone was counted between two and nine times. The rearrangement joins TRBV7-2 to TRBJ2-2; 9 positions match TRBD1. Germline CDR1 is SGHTA and CDR2 is FQGNSA. The CDR3 is 15 amino acids. The trim removed 10 bases at V and 0 bases at J, leaving 6 bases unmatched. The CDR3 nucleotides are TGTGCCATCCGGGGACAGGGATCGAACACCGGGGAGCTGTTTTTT. The encoded protein is CAIRGQGSNTGELFF. Drawing the rest from reference TRBV7-2 and TRBJ2-2, the complete variable domain is GAGVSQSPSNKVTEKGKDVELRCDPISGHTALYWYRQSLGQGLEFLIYFQGNSAPDKSGLPSDRFSAERTGGSVSTLTIQRTQQEDSAVYLCAIRGQGSNTGELFFGEGSRLTVL.

The gene calls are TRBV7-9 and TRBJ2-7; TRBD1 agrees at 8 bases. J lost 4 bases, V lost 5 bases, and 13 bases had no gene match. Germline CDR1 is SEHNR and CDR2 is FQNEAQ (reference sequence). The CDR3 runs to 16 residues. Here the CDR3 reads CASSHTRGRGLYEQYF. In DNA, the CDR3 is TGTGCCAGCAGCCATACGAGGGGCAGGGGGCTATACGAGCAGTACTTC.

The V and J genes are TRBV27 and TRBJ2-2, with 8 positions matching TRBD2. Germline-derived CDR1 and CDR2 are MNHEY and SMNVEV (reference sequence). V lost 7 bases, J lost 4 bases, and 11 bases stayed unmatched. The CDR3 has 16 amino acids. CDR3 amino acids: CASNTGGLGGTGELFF. In nucleotides, the CDR3 is TGTGCCAGCAACACGGGGGGGCTCGGGGGCACCGGGGAGCTGTTTTTT.

This chain links TRBV7-9 with TRBJ2-7, with D possibly TRBD1 on 6 matching bases. CDR3 size: 12 residues. V lost 4 bases to trimming and J lost 4 bases, with 8 bases between them. The V gene's germline CDR1 is SEHNR and CDR2 FQNEAQ (reference sequence). The CDR3 reads CASSSTGYEQYF. Written as DNA, the CDR3 is TGTGCCAGCAGCTCGACAGGATACGAGCAGTACTTC.

J is TRBJ2-3 and V is TRBV10-2; TRBD1 matches 9 bases. The junction had 10 bases not matched to a gene; V was cut back by 6 bases and J by 3 bases. The CDR3 spans 16 residues. CDR1 WSHSY and CDR2 SAAADI come from the germline V gene. The CDR3 reads CASSTEGGTGTDTQYF. The DNA of the CDR3 is TGCGCCAGCAGCACTGAGGGAGGGACAGGGACAGATACGCAGTATTTT.

Only a few counts were recorded for this clone. The J gene is TRBJ2-5, the V gene TRBV28, with TRBD2 identical over 10 bases. The germline gives CDR1 MDHEN, CDR2 SYDVKM. CDR3 length equals 15 residues. Germline trimming cut 5 bases from V and 5 bases from J; bases unmatched to any gene: 8. The CDR3 sequence is CASSDLAGDDETQYF. In DNA, the CDR3 is TGTGCCAGCAGTGATCTAGCGGGAGACGATGAGACCCAGTACTTC.

This rearrangement joins TRBV5-4 to TRBJ2-5, with 10 bases fitting TRBD2. CDR3 size: 14 residues. The ends lost 2 bases at V and 5 bases at J; junction bases unmatched: 3. In germline, CDR1 is SGHNT, CDR2 YYREEE (reference sequence). CDR3 nucleotides: TGTGCCAGCAGCTTTAGCGGGAGGTTGGAGACCCAGTACTTC. It specifies CASSFSGRLETQYF.

V is TRBV2 and J is TRBJ1-1; D may be TRBD1 (5 bases). Trimming removed 6 bases from V and 4 bases from J, with 15 bases in between. CDR3 length equals 14 residues. The germline CDR1 and CDR2 sequences are SNHLY and FYNNEI. The DNA of the CDR3 is TGTGCCAGCAGAAACTACGGGGGACCCACTGAAGCTTTCTTT. Its translation is CASRNYGGPTEAFF.

The chain is built from TRBV28 and TRBJ2-1, with D perhaps matching TRBD1 (6 bases). The CDR3 has 15 amino acids. Germline loops: CDR1 MDHEN, CDR2 SYDVKM. V gave up 6 bases and J gave up 3 bases, with 15 bases separating them. The CDR3 reads CASSQGGRVYNEQFF. DNA of the CDR3: TGTGCCAGCAGCCAAGGGGGTCGGGTCTACAATGAGCAGTTCTTC.

A single count supports this clone. This chain's CDR3 is CASLASLRDDNQRETQYF. The CDR3 DNA reads as TGCGCCAGCCTAGCGTCCCTCCGGGACGATAATCAGAGGGAGACCCAGTACTTC. The chain links TRBV10-1 to TRBJ2-5; maybe TRBD2 (6 bases). The CDR3 totals 18 residues. The ends were cut back, 8 bases at V and 5 bases at J, with 30 bases in the middle. The V gene's germline CDR1 is WNHNN and CDR2 SYGVQD (reference sequence).

V is TRBV25-1 and J is TRBJ1-1, with D unclear. This CDR3 comprises 13 residues. V was pared by 4 bases and J by 6 bases, with 12 bases between. Germline V gene data show CDR1 as MGHDK and CDR2 as SYGVNS. Here the CDR3 reads CASSGRVYAEAFF. DNA of the CDR3: TGTGCCAGCAGTGGGCGGGTGTACGCTGAAGCTTTCTTT.

The rearrangement joins TRBV18 to TRBJ2-5; 7 nucleotides agree with TRBD2. The ends lost 4 bases at V and 5 bases at J; junction bases unmatched: 7. The CDR3 is 14 amino acids. Per germline, CDR1 KGHSH and CDR2 LQKENI. The CDR3 DNA is TGTGCCAGCTCACTTCAGCGGGGCCGGGAGACCCAGTACTTC. The encoded protein is CASSLQRGRETQYF.